This paragraph reports one T cell receptor (beta chain). The record originates from a study of blood T cell repertoires in COVID-19. About the research overall: The samples span acute and convalescent COVID-19 from the United States, Italy and Spain. Sources were T cells, B-cell-depleted T cells, or PBMCs; the material itself was cDNA or gDNA.

Per the original methods: The assay estimated nucleated cells by amplifying reference gene primers. The table came from immunoSEQ multiplex PCR; TCRdb's copy has only in-frame clones and leaves some out. V and J calls and clone size are as listed in that table; D and trimming were resolved from the DNA. The sample holds roughly 260,000 clones, around 89% seen once. There are 16 residues in the CDR3. V was clipped by 6 bases and J by 4 bases, with 18 bases between them. Per germline, CDR1 SGHVS and CDR2 FQNEAQ. The V call is TRBV7-8, the J call TRBJ1-4, with D possibly matching TRBD1 (5 bases). Input material: peripheral blood. The sequence came from a man between 60 and 75 years old who had recovered from COVID-19. CDR3 region: CASSQRGTEVNEKLFF. The CDR3 DNA reads TGTGCCAGCAGTCAACGGGGGACGGAGGTTAATGAAAAACTGTTTTTT.